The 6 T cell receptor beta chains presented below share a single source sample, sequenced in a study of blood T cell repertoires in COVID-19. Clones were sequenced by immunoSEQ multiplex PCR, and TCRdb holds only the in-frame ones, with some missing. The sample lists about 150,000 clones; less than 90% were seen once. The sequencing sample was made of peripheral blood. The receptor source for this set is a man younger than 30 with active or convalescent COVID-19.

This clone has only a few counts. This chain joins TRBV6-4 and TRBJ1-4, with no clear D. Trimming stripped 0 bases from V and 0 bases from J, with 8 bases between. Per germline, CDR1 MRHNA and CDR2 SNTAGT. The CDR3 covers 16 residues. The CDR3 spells CASSDSVTATNEKLFF. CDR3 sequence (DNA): TGTGCCAGCAGTGACTCTGTGACTGCAACTAATGAAAAACTGTTTTTT.

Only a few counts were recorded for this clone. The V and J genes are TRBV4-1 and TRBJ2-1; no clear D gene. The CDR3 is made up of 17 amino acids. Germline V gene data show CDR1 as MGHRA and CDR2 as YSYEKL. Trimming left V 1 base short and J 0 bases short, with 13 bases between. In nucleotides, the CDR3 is TGCGCCAGCAGCCAAGTTGATCTCGGGTTCTCCTACAATGAGCAGTTCTTC. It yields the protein CASSQVDLGFSYNEQFF.

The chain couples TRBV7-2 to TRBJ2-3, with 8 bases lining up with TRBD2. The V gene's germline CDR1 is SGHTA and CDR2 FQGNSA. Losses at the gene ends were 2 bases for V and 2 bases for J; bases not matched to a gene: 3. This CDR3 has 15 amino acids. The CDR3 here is CASSLLAGTTDTQYF. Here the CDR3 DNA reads TGTGCCAGCAGCTTACTAGCGGGTACCACAGATACGCAGTATTTT.

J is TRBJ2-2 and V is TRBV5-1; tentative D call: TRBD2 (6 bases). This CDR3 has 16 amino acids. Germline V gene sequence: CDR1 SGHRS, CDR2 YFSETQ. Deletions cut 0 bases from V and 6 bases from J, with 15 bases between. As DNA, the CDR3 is TGCGCCAGCAGCTTGGTTGGCGGGGTGGTCTCCGGGGAGCTGTTTTTT. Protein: CASSLVGGVVSGELFF.

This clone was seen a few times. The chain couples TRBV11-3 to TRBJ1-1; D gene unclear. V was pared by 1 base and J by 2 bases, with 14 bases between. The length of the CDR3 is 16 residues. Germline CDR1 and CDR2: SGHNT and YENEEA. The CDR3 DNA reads TGTGCCAGCAGCTTAGTATTTCTGGGCTTAAACACTGAAGCTTTCTTT. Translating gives CASSLVFLGLNTEAFF.

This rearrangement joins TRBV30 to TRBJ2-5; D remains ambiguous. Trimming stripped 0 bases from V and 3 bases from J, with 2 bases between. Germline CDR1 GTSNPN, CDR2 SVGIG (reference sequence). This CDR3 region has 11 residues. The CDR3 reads CAWSVKETQYF. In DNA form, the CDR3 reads TGTGCCTGGAGTGTTAAAGAGACCCAGTACTTC.